The 4 T cell receptor beta chains below come from one sample, sequenced in a study of T cells in Graves' hyperthyroidism and ophthalmopathy. RNA transcripts provided the source from which TCR beta CDR3 regions were amplified. HTBI primers drove first-round RT-PCR of the TCR CDR3. TCRdb independently ran MiXCR on the multiplex PCR reads; one entry per CDR3 protein. The sample lists about 740,000 distinct CDR3 sequences, roughly 15% occurring once. The sequenced sample was blood. The source of these receptors is a woman younger than 30 with Graves' hyperthyroidism.

The chain has TRBV7-9 and TRBJ2-1; 10 bases are shared with TRBD2. V lost 3 bases to trimming and J lost 5 bases; unmatched junction nucleotides: 4. The CDR3 loop spans 15 amino acids. The germline V gene encodes CDR1 SEHNR and CDR2 FQNEAQ (reference sequence). CDR3 region: CASSFLAGDDNEQFF. The CDR3, as DNA: TGTGCCAGCAGCTTTCTAGCGGGAGACGACAATGAGCAGTTCTTC. The variable domain in full, completed from reference TRBV7-9 and TRBJ2-1, reads DTGVSQNPRHKITKRGQNVTFRCDPISEHNRLYWYRQTLGQGPEFLTYFQNEAQLEKSRLLSDRFSAERPKGSFSTLEIQRTEQGDSAMYLCASSFLAGDDNEQFFGPGTRLTVL.

This clonotype came up a few times. This rearrangement joins TRBV20-1 to TRBJ2-5, with D perhaps matching TRBD1 (5 bases). Per the germline V gene, CDR1 is DFQATT and CDR2 is SNEGSKA (reference sequence). V was clipped by 6 bases and J by 2 bases, with 10 bases between them. The CDR3 consists of 12 residues. DNA of the CDR3: TGCAGTGCGGGGCGGATTCAAGAGACCCAGTACTTC. This sequence encodes CSAGRIQETQYF.

This clonotype was detected many times. The chain employs TRBV12-3 or TRBV12-4 and TRBJ1-5; D might be TRBD1 (5 bases). This CDR3 is built from 16 residues. V lost 4 bases and J 4 bases, leaving 17 bases between the germline ends. The CDR3 nucleotides are TGTGCCAGCAGTTCGACGGAGGGGAGCCAAAATCAGCCCCAGCATTTT. Protein product: CASSSTEGSQNQPQHF.

This clonotype has just one count. The J gene is TRBJ2-7, the V gene TRBV7-9, with D unresolved. V was trimmed by 0 bases and J by 1 base, leaving 10 bases between them. The CDR3 extends over 15 amino acids. Germline loops: CDR1 SEHNR, CDR2 FQNEAQ (reference sequence). In nucleotides, the CDR3 is TGTGCCAGCAGCTTAGCCATGACGGATTCCTACGAGCAGTACTTC. It specifies CASSLAMTDSYEQYF.